This T cell receptor beta chain was retrieved from a study of brain metastases from non-small cell lung cancer (dated by TCRdb to 2018 to 2020). Study-level background: In non-small-cell lung cancer patients, the researchers characterized the immune microenvironment of brain metastases and primary tumors that had been resected as matched pairs.

Note on this clone: Its target antigen remains unknown. No base quality information exists; no much larger clone differs at one position.

Library prep was done by the immunoSEQ multiplex PCR assay. Alongside a 770-gene immune expression panel, the team sequenced the T-cell receptor beta chain repertoire. The table comes from immuneACCESS by way of TCRdb, which keeps in-frame sequences with V and J called. Part of the clones is missing from these tables; in studies checked, under half for an unresolved V gene and the rest for unknown reasons. The sample table shows about 3,300 clones, and about 95% are seen once. The ten largest clones add up to under 2% of the sample. A total of 39 patients with non-small-cell lung cancer that had been surgically resected, each with specimens from both a primary tumor and a brain metastasis, made up the cohort. According to the germline V gene, CDR1 reads KGHSH and CDR2 reads LQKENI. V loses 4 bases at its end and J loses 3 bases; junction bases beyond the gene matches: 4. The CDR3 runs 15 residues from the cysteine to the phenylalanine. Only the CDR3 DNA is retained, 45 bases long and in frame from the first base.

This receptor was identified in a donor aged 40 or older with non-small cell lung cancer. The V and J segments used are TRBV18 and TRBJ1-4; TRBD1 lines up with 8 middle nucleotides. Material: tumor-adjacent normal tissue. Here is the DNA: TGTGCCAGCTCACGAGGACAGGGTGCTAATGAAAAACTGTTTTTT. It translates as CASSRGQGANEKLFF.